Listed below are T cell receptor beta chains from one sample, sequenced in a study of blood T cell repertoires in COVID-19. This table comes from immunoSEQ multiplex PCR, and its TCRdb copy is limited to in-frame clones, with some not included. This table holds tens of thousands of clones, around 89% found once. The sample comprised peripheral blood. Receptors were obtained from a human donor in a cohort sampled during active COVID-19. Both conserved end residues are part of each CDR3. Fields, in order: J gene, D gene, V gene, clone size, CDR3 DNA, CDR3 protein. A D gene is named only where the DNA matches it firmly. Part of the rows lack a size; the others show once, few, many or a class for expanded clones.

>TRBJ1-2|TRBD1|TRBV18|NA
TGTGCCAGCTCACCACGTACAGGGGGCTATGGCTACACCTTC
CASSPRTGGYGYTF
>TRBJ2-5|NA|TRBV30|NA
TGTGCCTGGAGTGTACGAGACAGGACGTCCCAGTACTTC
CAWSVRDRTSQYF
>TRBJ2-1|TRBD2|TRBV9|NA
TGTGCCAGCAGCGCACGGACTAGCGGGGGGCGGGAGCAGTTCTTC
CASSARTSGGREQFF
>TRBJ1-2|TRBD1|TRBV6-2/TRBV6-3|NA
TGTGCCAGCAGTCGAGACAGGGGCGCTCTTTATGGCTACACCTTC
CASSRDRGALYGYTF
>TRBJ1-1|NA|TRBV27|NA
TGTGCCAGCAGCCAGGGGTATATGAACACTGAAGCTTTCTTT
CASSQGYMNTEAFF
>TRBJ2-6|NA|TRBV9|NA
TGTGCCAGCAGCACCCAACCCCCCAGGCTCTCTGGGGCCAACGTCCTGACTTTC
CASSTQPPRLSGANVLTF
>TRBJ2-7|TRBD1|TRBV5-1|NA
TGCGCCAGCAGCAACGAGGGGGCGGACCATTGGTACTTC
CASSNEGADHWYF
>TRBJ2-1|TRBD2|TRBV30|NA
TGTGCCTGGAGTGGCGTAGGACTAGCGGGAGGGATTACTACTGAGCAGTTCTTC
CAWSGVGLAGGITTEQFF
>TRBJ2-1|TRBD1|TRBV5-1|NA
TGCGCCAGCAGCCCCGGGACAGGGGGCTACAATGAGCAGTTCTTC
CASSPGTGGYNEQFF
>TRBJ2-7|NA|TRBV28|NA
TGTGCCAGCAGTTTCGGGGACTACGAGCAGTACTTC
CASSFGDYEQYF
>TRBJ2-7|TRBD2|TRBV4-1|NA
TGCGCCAGCAGCCCGGGACTAGCGGGGGGGCACTCAGCCTACGAGCAGTACTTC
CASSPGLAGGHSAYEQYF
>TRBJ2-5|TRBD1|TRBV19|NA
TGTGCCAGTAGCGTCGGGGGCGGGACAGGGGGTGAGACCCAGTACTTC
CASSVGGGTGGETQYF
>TRBJ2-7|NA|TRBV3-1/TRBV3-2|NA
TGTGCCAGCAGCCAAGCCTGGGGGCCCTTATACGAGCAGTACTTC
CASSQAWGPLYEQYF
>TRBJ2-3|TRBD2|TRBV10-3|NA
TGTGCCATCAGTGAGTCCCCTAGCGGGTCTAGCACAGATACGCAGTATTTT
CAISESPSGSSTDTQYF
>TRBJ2-1|NA|TRBV6-6|NA
TGTGCCAGCAGTAAGCCGGGGAGCTCGAACAATGAGCAGTTCTTC
CASSKPGSSNNEQFF
>TRBJ1-5|TRBD1|TRBV7-9|few
TGTGCCAGCAGCCCGGCCGGACAGGGGGCCTATAGCAATCAGCCCCAGCATTTT
CASSPAGQGAYSNQPQHF
>TRBJ2-7|NA|TRBV6-2/TRBV6-3|once
TGTGCCAGCAGTTACTGGGGCAAAGGGTCCTACGAGCAGTACTTC
CASSYWGKGSYEQYF
>TRBJ1-3|TRBD1|TRBV19|few
TGTGCCAGTAGACCGGACAGGGTTTCTGGAAACACCATATATTTT
CASRPDRVSGNTIYF
>TRBJ2-2|TRBD1|TRBV4-1|once
TGCGCCAGCAGGGTGGCAGGGGGCACCGGGGAGCTGTTTTTT
CASRVAGGTGELFF
>TRBJ2-7|TRBD1|TRBV4-1|NA
TGCGCCAGCAGCCCCAGTTCCGGGACAGGGACCTACGAGCAGTACTTC
CASSPSSGTGTYEQYF
>TRBJ1-2|TRBD1|TRBV6-4|NA
TGTGCCAGCAGTGAAATTTACAGGGGTGGTGGCTACACCTTC
CASSEIYRGGGYTF
>TRBJ2-3|NA|TRBV9|NA
TGTGCCAGCAGCGACCGAGGACACACAGATACGCAGTATTTT
CASSDRGHTDTQYF
>TRBJ1-5|NA|TRBV5-6|once
TGTGCCAGCAGCCTACAGGGTATGGGCAATCAGCCCCAGCATTTT
CASSLQGMGNQPQHF
>TRBJ1-5|TRBD1|TRBV6-2/TRBV6-3|NA
TGTGCCAGCAGTTACTCCGGGACAGGGTACAATCAGCCCCAGCATTTT
CASSYSGTGYNQPQHF
>TRBJ2-4|TRBD1|TRBV6-4|NA
TGTGCCAGCATTGGTGAGGGGGCATCCGGGGACATTCAGTACTTC
CASIGEGASGDIQYF
>TRBJ2-3|NA|TRBV19|once
TGTGCCAGTAGTATAGGTCTAGCAACAGATACGCAGTATTTT
CASSIGLATDTQYF
>TRBJ1-1|NA|TRBV9|NA
TGTGCCAGCAGCCCCACCACGAGCACTGAAGCTTTCTTT
CASSPTTSTEAFF
>TRBJ2-5|NA|TRBV20-1|NA
TGCAGTCCTCGATGGGCAGAGACCCAGTACTTC
CSPRWAETQYF
>TRBJ1-1|NA|TRBV7-8|NA
TGTGCCAGCAGCTTAAATGGCCAGGCGAACACTGAAGCTTTCTTT
CASSLNGQANTEAFF
>TRBJ2-5|TRBD1|TRBV7-2|NA
TGTGCCAGCAGCTCGAATACAGGGGGCATGGAGACCCAGTACTTC
CASSSNTGGMETQYF
>TRBJ2-7|TRBD2|TRBV27|NA
TGTGCCAGCATCGGGGGGAGAAACGAGCAGTACTTC
CASIGGRNEQYF
>TRBJ1-1|NA|TRBV7-9|NA
TGTGCCAGCAGTTTAGGGGGGGATTTAGTAGGGAACACTGAAGCTTTCTTT
CASSLGGDLVGNTEAFF
>TRBJ2-7|TRBD1|TRBV5-1|once
TGCGCCAGCAGCTTAGGACAGGGCGAGCAGTACTTC
CASSLGQGEQYF
>TRBJ2-7|NA|TRBV4-1|NA
TGCGCCAGCAGCCAAGATGGCGGTTTCCGGGGTGCCTACGAGCAGTACTTC
CASSQDGGFRGAYEQYF
>TRBJ1-1|TRBD1|TRBV4-1|NA
TGCGCCAGCAGCCGTGAACCGGGACAGGAGATTGAAGCTTTCTTT
CASSREPGQEIEAFF
>TRBJ2-2|TRBD1|TRBV6-4|NA
TGTGCCAGCAGTGGGACAGGGGCCGGGGAGCTGTTTTTT
CASSGTGAGELFF
>TRBJ2-3|NA|TRBV2|NA
TGTGCCAGCAAAACCGGGACTAGCACAGATACGCAGTATTTT
CASKTGTSTDTQYF
>TRBJ2-5|TRBD2|TRBV3-1/TRBV3-2|NA
TGTGCCAGCAGCCAAGGAGCGGGAGGGGGGGAGACCCAGTACTTC
CASSQGAGGGETQYF
>TRBJ1-2|NA|TRBV6-5|few
TGTGCCAGCAGTTACTCCCAGATAAATGGCTACACCTTC
CASSYSQINGYTF
>TRBJ2-4|TRBD2|TRBV4-1|NA
TGCGCCAGCAGCCAAGATGATGTAAGAGGGAGGGCCGGTAACATTCAGTACTTC
CASSQDDVRGRAGNIQYF
>TRBJ2-7|NA|TRBV6-1|NA
TGTGCCAGCAGTGAAAGAGAGGTCCGAGAGGCCTACGAGCAGTACTTC
CASSEREVREAYEQYF
>TRBJ1-5|NA|TRBV19|NA
TGTGCCAGTAGTATAGGACAAATCAATCAGCCCCAGCATTTT
CASSIGQINQPQHF
>TRBJ2-1|TRBD1|TRBV29-1|NA
TGCAGCGTGACCAGAGGGACAGTTGTTAGTGAGCAGTTCTTC
CSVTRGTVVSEQFF
>TRBJ2-7|TRBD1|TRBV5-1|NA
TGCGCCAGCAGCTCCTTAGACAGGGGCAGGGACGAGCAGTACTTC
CASSSLDRGRDEQYF
>TRBJ2-3|TRBD2|TRBV9|NA
TGTGCCAGCAGCGCGTCCGGGACTAGCGGAAGCACAGATACGCAGTATTTT
CASSASGTSGSTDTQYF
>TRBJ1-2|NA|TRBV28|NA
TGTGCCAGCAGCCTCACTGGCTGGGACACGTCTCTGCGGGGCTACACCTTC
CASSLTGWDTSLRGYTF
>TRBJ1-6|TRBD1|TRBV10-1|NA
TGCGCCCGGTTTGGGACAGGCCACGATAATTCACCCCTCCACTTT
CARFGTGHDNSPLHF
>TRBJ1-2|NA|TRBV5-1|NA
TGCGCCAGCAGCTTGTCTGCCGGTGGAGTAAACTATGGCTACACCTTC
CASSLSAGGVNYGYTF
>TRBJ1-3|NA|TRBV9|once
TGTGCCAGCATCTTCACGGCAGGGCCTGGAAACACCATATATTTT
CASIFTAGPGNTIYF
>TRBJ2-7|NA|TRBV3-1/TRBV3-2|NA
TGTGCCAGCAGCCAAGTTAATCTAAGTTGGCGGGGGCGCTCCTACGAGCAGTACTTC
CASSQVNLSWRGRSYEQYF
>TRBJ2-4|TRBD1|TRBV7-9|NA
TGTGCCAGCAGCTACACGTCGACAGGGGTAGCCAAAAACATTCAGTACTTC
CASSYTSTGVAKNIQYF
>TRBJ2-7|NA|TRBV15|NA
TGTGCCACCAGCAGAGAAACGGCCTACGAGCAGTACTTC
CATSRETAYEQYF